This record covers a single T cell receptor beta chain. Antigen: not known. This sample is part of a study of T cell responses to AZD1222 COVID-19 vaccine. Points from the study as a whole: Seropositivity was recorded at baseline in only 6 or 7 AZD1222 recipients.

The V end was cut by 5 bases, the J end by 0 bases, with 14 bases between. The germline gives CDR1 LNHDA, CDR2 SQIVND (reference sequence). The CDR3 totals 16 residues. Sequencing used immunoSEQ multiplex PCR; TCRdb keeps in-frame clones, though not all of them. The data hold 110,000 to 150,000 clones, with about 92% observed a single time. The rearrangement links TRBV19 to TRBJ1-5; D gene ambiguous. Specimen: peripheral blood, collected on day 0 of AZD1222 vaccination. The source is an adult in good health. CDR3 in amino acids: CASSSTDWDSNQPQHF. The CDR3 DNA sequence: TGTGCCAGTAGTTCAACGGACTGGGATAGCAATCAGCCCCAGCATTTT.